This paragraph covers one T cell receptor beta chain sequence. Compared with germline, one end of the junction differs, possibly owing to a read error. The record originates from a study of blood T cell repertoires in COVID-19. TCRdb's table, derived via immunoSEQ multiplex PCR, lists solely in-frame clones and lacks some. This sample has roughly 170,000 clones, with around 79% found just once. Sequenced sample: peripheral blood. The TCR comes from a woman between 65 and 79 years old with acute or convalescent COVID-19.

The DNA of the CDR3 is TGTGCCGGCAGCTTATACTCTAGCGCGAGCTCCTACAATGAGCAGTTCTTC. This gives the protein CAGSLYSSASSYNEQFF. The chain combines TRBV7-2 with TRBJ2-1; possibly TRBD2 for D (6 bases). The CDR3 is 17 residues long. Germline CDR1 is SGHTA and CDR2 is FQGNSA.